This TCR beta chain was found in a study of blood T cells in healthy people across ages. Study results and limitations: The study regarded diversity estimates from one million T cells as underestimates.

This clonotype was detected a few times. Its specificity is not known. Germline values: CDR1 SEHNR, CDR2 FQNEAQ (reference sequence). V lost 4 bases, J lost 8 bases, and 17 bases lay in between. The CDR3 contains 15 residues. The authors ran a second PCR of roughly 6 to 12 cycles using a sample-barcoded 5' primer and a J-beta primer mix. A single record per CDR3 protein comes from TCRdb applying MiXCR to the 5' RACE reads. The repertoire has around 800,000 distinct CDR3 sequences, roughly 24% of them found once; the top ten carry around 2.9%. The data were also submitted as part of a second study, on T cells of mothers and their children.

This clonotype was sampled from a boy aged 10-17 years in good health. The sequenced material came from blood. The rearrangement joins TRBV7-9 to TRBJ1-4, with TRBD1 as a possible D gene (5 bases). CDR3 DNA: TGTGCCAGCAGCTCAAGAGGGGCAGGGTACGAAAAACTGTTTTTT. Amino acid sequence: CASSSRGAGYEKLFF.